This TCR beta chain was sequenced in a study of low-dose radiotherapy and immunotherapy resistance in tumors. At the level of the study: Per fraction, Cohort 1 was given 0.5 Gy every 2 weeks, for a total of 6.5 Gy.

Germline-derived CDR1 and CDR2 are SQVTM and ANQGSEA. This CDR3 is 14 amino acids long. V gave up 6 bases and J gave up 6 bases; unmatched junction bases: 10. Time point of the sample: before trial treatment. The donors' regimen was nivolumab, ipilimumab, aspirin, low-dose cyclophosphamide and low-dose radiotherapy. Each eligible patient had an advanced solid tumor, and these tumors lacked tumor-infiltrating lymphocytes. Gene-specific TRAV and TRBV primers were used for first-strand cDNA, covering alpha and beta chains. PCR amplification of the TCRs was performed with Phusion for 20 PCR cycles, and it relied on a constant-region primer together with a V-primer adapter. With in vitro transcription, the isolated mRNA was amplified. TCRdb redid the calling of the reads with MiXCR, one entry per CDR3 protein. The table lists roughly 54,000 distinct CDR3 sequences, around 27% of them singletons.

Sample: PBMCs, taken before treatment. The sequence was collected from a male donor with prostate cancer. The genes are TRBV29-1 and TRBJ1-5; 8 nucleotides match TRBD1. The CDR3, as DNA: TGCAGCGTCTCCGAGACAGGGGTAGGTCAGCCCCAGCATTTT. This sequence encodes CSVSETGVGQPQHF.